Sequencing of this TCR beta chain was carried out in a study of cytomegalovirus exposure and HLA in healthy donors (dated by TCRdb to the late 2010s). Regarding the study in general: In an earlier analysis of approximately 500 of the donors, 250 to 350 Gb of sequence data and some 120 million unique TCR beta sequences from about 179 million T cells were reported. HLA typing covered class I and class II loci at four-digit resolution. To decide whether each TCR beta V gene segment behaved as functional or pseudogenic, an earlier analysis of fewer than 750 of the donors relied on high-throughput TCR beta sequencing. The number of donors typed differed by locus, with 629-630 for A, B, C, DRB1 and DQB1, more than 500 for DQA1, approximately 580 for DPA1, and approximately 470 for DPB1. The T cell repertoires of several hundred subjects were profiled by immunosequencing and related to cytomegalovirus serostatus. Donor age, sex, ethnicity and CMV serostatus were collected together with the repertoire data. Of the roughly 400 genotyped donors, 75% to 85% were placed in the genetic ancestry cluster associated with self-reported Caucasian donors. Genome-wide SNP genotypes for about 65% of the roughly 670 donors were used in a later genetic analysis, which treated that subset as a discovery cohort. About 300 gigabases of sequencing data and some 85 million unique TCR sequences were included in an early release covering 550 to 650 HLA-typed donors. Five DR-DQ haplotypes were handled as single units for association and clustering, since linkage in the cohort was strong. Every repertoire in the discovery cohort had been generated on one and the same sequencing platform. High-throughput TCR immunosequencing, statistical association of individual TCRs with disease status, and machine learning were combined to predict cytomegalovirus infection status. Rather than using new phenotypic data, the later analysis identified candidate immune exposures from TCR beta sequences and from how often those sequences occurred across donors. Besides the first cohort of roughly 640 subjects, a separate validation cohort made up of 90 to 150 different subjects was used. In a later analysis, previously published TCR beta repertoires from 666 donors were re-analyzed and high-resolution HLA genotyping was added so that TCR occurrence patterns could be studied. Among 300 to 500 genotyped donors of the cohort, an average of roughly 230,000 unique TCR beta nucleotide sequences was sequenced per donor, of which approximately 18% were non-productive. The aim of the study was to test whether cataloging public T cell receptors could identify signatures of past pathogen exposure. Beyond this particular receptor, the publication reports: The 87-base-pair reads could not distinguish some IMGT-functional V segments, including TRBV6-2 and TRBV6-3, so those segments were excluded. The classifier was reported to diagnose cytomegalovirus status with high specificity and sensitivity in both the original cohort and the validation cohort. Most CMV-associated TCR beta chains appeared to be HLA-restricted in a later analysis, and the HLA associations seemed to be driven largely by CMV exposure. HLA typing was unavailable for some donors at each locus, so association tests used only the typed subset. Presence/absence analyses assumed roughly uniform sequencing depth across donors, an assumption that may not hold. When HLA alleles, especially DR and DQ, strongly co-occurred, attributing TCR associations to individual alleles was difficult. Linkage disequilibrium might explain the correlated functional status among segregating V segments, but an unknown experimental factor could not be excluded. It was suggested by the authors that the approach could potentially be generalized to other disease states and immunological phenotypes. In a later analysis, the rate of TCR association differed among HLA loci, with DRB1 alleles having the most associated TCRs and HLA-C alleles having the fewest. According to a later analysis, parvovirus B19, influenza, CMV and Epstein-Barr virus appeared linked to several top co-occurrence clusters. The sequencing pipeline was judged likely to have produced a cluster of highly shared sequence variants as a technical artifact. In a later analysis, HLA-associated TCR beta chains showed more clonal expansion and lower generation probabilities than non-associated chains that were equally common. Specific HLA alleles were associated with 15,000 to 20,000 TCR beta sequences at a false discovery rate of 0.05 in a later analysis. A further reported finding was that TCR beta sequences accurately predicted the HLA-A and HLA-B alleles for most subjects in the first cohort. A later genetic analysis reported fewer N-insertions in productive TCRs among donors in an Asian-associated ancestry cluster than the approximately 700-donor mean. The study gave a list of 150 to 200 TCR beta chains associated with cytomegalovirus. Because counts were too low, more than 15 rarely observed V segments, including chromosome 9 orphons, were left out of the earlier analysis of roughly 600 of the donors. For the cohort, immune exposure information was limited to CMV serostatus. V-gene and J-gene trimming of TCR beta chains was associated with a missense DCLRE1C variant in a later genetic analysis, and the association was replicated in an independent cohort. In an earlier analysis of more than 500 of the donors, most TCR beta V segments appeared in productive rearrangements about 87% or about 30% of the time, broadly matching IMGT annotations. The cohort was sequenced for TCR beta chains only, and without alpha or paired-chain data the features that could be detected were limited. Most TCR sequences were observed very rarely across donors, whereas some public TCRs were present in many individuals. A few of the identified cytomegalovirus-associated TCR beta chains were confirmed in vitro to be specific for cytomegalovirus antigens.

The cohort comprised 670 or so healthy bone marrow donors. At the time of sampling, every cohort member was nominally healthy, though immune exposures that went unrecorded were likely present. The donor tested CMV seropositive and was one of the 289 seropositive cohort members. Each donor provided a peripheral blood sample, and peripheral blood mononuclear cells were used for TCR beta sequencing. The Qiagen DNeasy Blood Extraction Kit was used to extract genomic DNA from the blood cell samples. V trim: 0 bases; J trim: 0 bases; unmatched bases: 5. From its cysteine to its phenylalanine, the CDR3 spans 16 amino acids. CDR3 DNA is the only sequence kept; it has 48 bases, read in frame from the first base. Sequences SGHRS (CDR1) and YFSETQ (CDR2) are obtained from the germline V gene. Library generation was performed with the immunoSEQ multiplex PCR assay. A mixture of 60 forward primers for TCR Vbeta segments and 13 reverse primers for TCR Jbeta segments was used in the multiplex PCR. The CDR3 region of rearranged TCR beta genes was amplified from genomic DNA by a multiplex PCR assay. The Illumina HiSeq System was used to sequence the amplified TCR beta libraries as 87-base-pair reads. The authors' analysis ran thus. A later analysis tallied about 77 million unique TCR beta chains across the roughly 610 repertoires, and 10 million to 11 million of those chains were shared by two or more donors. A nearest-neighbor algorithm error-corrected the raw reads and collapsed the reads into unique sequences, merging closely related sequences to remove PCR and sequencing errors. V, D and J gene segments were assigned by aligning CDR3 sequences to IMGT reference sequences. For a sequence to be retained, a match of at least six nucleotides was required to both a V gene segment and a J gene segment. Rearrangements were called productive when the CDR3 lacked stop codons and stayed in frame with V and J; all others were non-productive. CDR3 was defined according to IMGT convention as the region running from the second conserved V-encoded cysteine to the conserved J-encoded phenylalanine. The earlier analysis of about 590 of the donors excluded sequences that lacked an unambiguous match to a single V gene segment. In an earlier analysis of 587 of the donors, V segments were called functional above 56.7% productive rearrangements and were called segregating when the between-donor standard deviation exceeded 5%. A statistical classification framework was built to diagnose cytomegalovirus status from the catalog of TCR beta chain sequences. In a later analysis, TCR nucleotide sequences were compared against IMGT/GENE-DB human TR gene sequences so that V and J genes could be assigned. A later analysis assigned CDR3 sequences and most-parsimonious VDJ recombination scenarios with the TCRdist pipeline. In a later analysis, each TCR beta chain was defined by its CDR3 amino acid sequence together with its V-gene family, and reads without a unique V-gene family were excluded. A later analysis removed roughly 590 highly shared, low-generation-probability nucleotide sequences to deal with suspected cross-contamination and a sequencing artifact. In a later analysis, a clonal expansion index for each public chain was calculated from normalized within-repertoire ranks of inferred template counts. Generation probabilities in a later analysis came from a VDJ recombination model fitted to out-of-frame rearrangements, and those results were checked against IGoR. A later analysis scored TCR-TCR, TCR-HLA and TCR-CMV co-occurrence with hypergeometric tests, applying a repertoire-size bias correction to TCR pairs. False discovery rates were estimated in a later analysis by permuting HLA or CMV assignments 20 times. In a later analysis, co-occurring TCRs were grouped using DBSCAN, with TCRdist sequence similarity added in when clustering inside HLA-allele-positive subsets. Repertoires with fewer than 30,000 or more than 120,000 public chains, plus five repertoires with anomalous nucleotide sharing, were excluded from co-occurrence clustering. What TCRdb holds here is the immuneACCESS table cut down to in-frame rearrangements. Part of the clones is not present; checked against another copy, under half of the missing clones reflect an unresolved V gene, and the others are unexplained. Clone size and V and J calls were adopted from that table, with D and trimming inferred from the DNA. This sample has 150,000 to 200,000 clones in its table, and around three quarters of those were observed once. Around 2% of the sample lies in the top ten.

With respect to this clone: Its antigen has not been determined. Per-base qualities were not stored, and no clone one base away is much larger.

The clonotype was recovered from a woman aged 25 to 39 in good health and CMV-seropositive. The receptor chain draws on TRBV5-1 and TRBJ1-1, with 7 central nucleotides matching TRBD1. The sequenced sample was PBMCs. CDR3 loop: CASSLGGQNMNTEAFF. Here is the DNA: TGCGCCAGCAGCTTGGGGGGACAGAACATGAACACTGAAGCTTTCTTT.